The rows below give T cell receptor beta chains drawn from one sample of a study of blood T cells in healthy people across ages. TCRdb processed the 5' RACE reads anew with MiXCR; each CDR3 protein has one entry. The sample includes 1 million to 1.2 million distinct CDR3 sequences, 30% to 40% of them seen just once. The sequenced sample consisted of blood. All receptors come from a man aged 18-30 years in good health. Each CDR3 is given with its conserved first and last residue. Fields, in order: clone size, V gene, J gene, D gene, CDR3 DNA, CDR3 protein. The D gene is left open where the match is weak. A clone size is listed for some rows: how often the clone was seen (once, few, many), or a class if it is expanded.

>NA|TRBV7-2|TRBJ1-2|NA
TGTGCCAGCAGCCCCCAGACAGGATTCTATTTCGCAAACTATGGCTACACCTTC
CASSPQTGFYFANYGYTF
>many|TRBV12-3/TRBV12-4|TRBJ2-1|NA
TGTGCCAGCAGTTTAGCGGCCAAATACAATGAGCAGTTCTTC
CASSLAAKYNEQFF
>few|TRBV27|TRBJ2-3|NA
TGTGCCAGCAGCTCCCGTTGGGACACAGATACGCAGTATTTT
CASSSRWDTDTQYF
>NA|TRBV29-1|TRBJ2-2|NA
TGCAGCGCCATGGACTATGTGGACGGGGAGCTGTTTTTT
CSAMDYVDGELFF
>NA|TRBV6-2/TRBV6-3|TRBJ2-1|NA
TGTGCCAGCAGTTTGCGTCTCCATGAGCAGTTCTTC
CASSLRLHEQFF
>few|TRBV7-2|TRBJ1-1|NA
TGTGCCAGCAACCCCGACAGGTGGGGAACTGAAGCTTTCTTT
CASNPDRWGTEAFF
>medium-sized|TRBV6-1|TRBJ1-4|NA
TGTGCCAGCAGTGAACGGGGCCTCATCCTTAATGAAAAACTGTTTTTT
CASSERGLILNEKLFF
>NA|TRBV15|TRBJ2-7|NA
TGTGCCACCAGCAGATTAACCGGGACCAAAGCCTACGAGCAGTACTTC
CATSRLTGTKAYEQYF
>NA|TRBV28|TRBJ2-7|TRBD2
TGTGCCAGCAGTACGGGACGAGCGGGGGGCCAGAGCGCCTACGAGCAGTACTTC
CASSTGRAGGQSAYEQYF
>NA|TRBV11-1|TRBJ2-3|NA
TGTGCCAGCAGCCCTGTGGGGAGTAGCACAGATACGCAGTATTTT
CASSPVGSSTDTQYF
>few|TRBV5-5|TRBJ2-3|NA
TGTGCCAGCAGCTTGGTTTCTGGACAGAGCACAGATACGCAGTATTTT
CASSLVSGQSTDTQYF
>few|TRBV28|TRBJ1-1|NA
TGTGCCAGCAGAACGGGACATCTGAACACTGAAGCTTTCTTT
CASRTGHLNTEAFF
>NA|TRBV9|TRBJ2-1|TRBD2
TGTGCCAGCAGCCCCAGACTAGCGGGGGGGCAGTACAATGAGCAGTTCTTC
CASSPRLAGGQYNEQFF
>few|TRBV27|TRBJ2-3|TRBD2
TGTGCCAGCATCAAGACTAGCGGGGCCTACACAGATACGCAGTATTTT
CASIKTSGAYTDTQYF
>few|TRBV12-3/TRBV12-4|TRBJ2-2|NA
TGTGCCAGCAGTTTAACAGCTGGTACCGGGGAGCTGTTTTTT
CASSLTAGTGELFF
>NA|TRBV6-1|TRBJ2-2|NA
TGTGCCAGCAGTCGAAGTTTCCTCTCGAACACCGGGGAGCTGTTTTTT
CASSRSFLSNTGELFF
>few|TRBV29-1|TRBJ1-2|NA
TGCAGCGTTGAAGATCGCTCCGCTCCGGATTACTATGGCTACACCTTC
CSVEDRSAPDYYGYTF
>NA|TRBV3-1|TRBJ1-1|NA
TGTGCCACCCAAGCAAGGGTTGGAACTGAAGCTTTCTTT
CATQARVGTEAFF
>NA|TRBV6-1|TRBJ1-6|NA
TGTGCCAGCAGTTGGGACGGGAGCTCCTATAATTCACCCCTCCACTTT
CASSWDGSSYNSPLHF
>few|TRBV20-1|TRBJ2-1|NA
TGCAGTGCTAGAGGCTTCCGGCGGGGACAGCAAAATTACAATGAGCAGTTCTTC
CSARGFRRGQQNYNEQFF
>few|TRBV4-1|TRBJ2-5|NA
TGCGCCAGCAGCCAAGGGTTTCACAGGAACCAAGAGACCCAGTACTTC
CASSQGFHRNQETQYF
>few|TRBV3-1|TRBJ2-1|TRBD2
TGTGCCAGCAGCGTGACTAGCGGGACGGGTGAGCAGTTCTTC
CASSVTSGTGEQFF
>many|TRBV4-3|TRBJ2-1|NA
TGCGCCAGCAGCCCGATACGGGTAAGCTCCTACAATGAGCAGTTCTTC
CASSPIRVSSYNEQFF
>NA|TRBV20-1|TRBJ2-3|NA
TGCAGTGCTAGGAACATTGGGCGGGGCCCCACAGATACGCAGTATTTT
CSARNIGRGPTDTQYF
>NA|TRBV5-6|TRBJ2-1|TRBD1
TGTGCCGGCATCATACAACCAGGGGGTTCCTACAATGAGCAGTTCTTC
CAGIIQPGGSYNEQFF
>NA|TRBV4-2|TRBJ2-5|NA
TGTGCCAGCGGGGATTTGGAGACCCAGTACTTC
CASGDLETQYF
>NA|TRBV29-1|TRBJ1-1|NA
TGCAGCGTCGCCTCCGGGGCAGCTAGTGAAGCTTTCTTT
CSVASGAASEAFF
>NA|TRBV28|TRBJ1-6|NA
TGTGCCAGCAGGGTCGCAAAGGGGCTCCTCGATAATTCACCCCTCCACTTT
CASRVAKGLLDNSPLHF
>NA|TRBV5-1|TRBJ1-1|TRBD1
TGCGCCAGCAGCTCGGACAGGCTCGAAGCTTTCTTT
CASSSDRLEAFF
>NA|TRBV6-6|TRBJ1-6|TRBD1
TGTGCCAGCGAACTCGGACAGGGGGTCTCACCCCTCCACTTT
CASELGQGVSPLHF
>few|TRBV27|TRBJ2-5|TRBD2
TGTGCCAGCAGTTTAGGGTCTAGCGGGTTCCAAGAGACCCAGTACTTC
CASSLGSSGFQETQYF
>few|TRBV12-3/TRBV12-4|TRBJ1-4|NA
TGTGCCAGCAGTTTAGGAGGACCAACTAATGAAAAACTGTTTTTT
CASSLGGPTNEKLFF
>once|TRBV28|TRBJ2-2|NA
TGTGCCAGCACCGGGGACGCCGGGGAGCTGTTTTTT
CASTGDAGELFF
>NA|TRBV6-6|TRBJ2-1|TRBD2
TGTGCCAGCAGCGGAAGGGACTACAAGGAGCAGTTCTTC
CASSGRDYKEQFF
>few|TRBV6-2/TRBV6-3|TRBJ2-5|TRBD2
TGTGCCAGCAGTTACACCGGGACTAGCGGCTCAGAGACCCAGTACTTC
CASSYTGTSGSETQYF
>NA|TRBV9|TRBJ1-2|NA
TGTGCCAGCACCGTAGGGGGAACGGGAGACTATGGCTACACCTTC
CASTVGGTGDYGYTF
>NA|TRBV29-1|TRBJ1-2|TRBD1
TGCAGCGTTACTGAGACAGGGAGGGGATACACCTTC
CSVTETGRGYTF
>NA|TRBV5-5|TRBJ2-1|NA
TGTGCCAGCAGCTTGGGAGGGGCAGAAGCCAATGAGCAGTTCTTC
CASSLGGAEANEQFF
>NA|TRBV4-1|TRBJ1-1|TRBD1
TGCGCCAGCAGCCAGCTACAGGGGGGTATGAACACTGAAGCTTTCTTT
CASSQLQGGMNTEAFF
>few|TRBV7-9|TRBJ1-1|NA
TGTGCCAGCACCCTTGGGGGTACTGGAGCTTTCTTT
CASTLGGTGAFF
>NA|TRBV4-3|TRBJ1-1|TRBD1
TGCGCCAGCAGCCAAGTGGGGACAGGGGGAACGAACACTGAAGCTTTCTTT
CASSQVGTGGTNTEAFF